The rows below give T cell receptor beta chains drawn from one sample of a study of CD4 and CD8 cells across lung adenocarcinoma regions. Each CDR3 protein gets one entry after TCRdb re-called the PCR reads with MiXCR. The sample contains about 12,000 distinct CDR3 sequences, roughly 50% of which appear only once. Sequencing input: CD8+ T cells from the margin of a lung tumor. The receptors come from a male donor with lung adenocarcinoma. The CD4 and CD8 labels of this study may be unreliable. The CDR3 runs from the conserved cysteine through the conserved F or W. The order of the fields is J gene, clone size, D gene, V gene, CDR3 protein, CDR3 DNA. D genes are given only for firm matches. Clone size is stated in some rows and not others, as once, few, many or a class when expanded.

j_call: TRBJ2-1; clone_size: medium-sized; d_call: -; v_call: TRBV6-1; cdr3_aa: CASSEADRYQETQFF; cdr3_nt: TGTGCCAGCAGTGAAGCTGACAGATACCAAGAGACCCAGTTCTTC
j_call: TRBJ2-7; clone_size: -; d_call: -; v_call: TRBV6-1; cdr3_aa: CASTKGDPYEQYF; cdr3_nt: TGTGCCAGCACCAAGGGGGACCCCTACGAGCAGTACTTC
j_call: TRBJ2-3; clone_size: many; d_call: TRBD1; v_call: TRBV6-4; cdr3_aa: CASSAQQGGTDTQYF; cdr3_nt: TGTGCCAGCAGTGCTCAACAGGGGGGTACAGATACGCAGTATTTT
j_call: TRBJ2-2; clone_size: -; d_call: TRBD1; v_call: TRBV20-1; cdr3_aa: CSAEDRGNTGELFF; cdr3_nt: TGCAGTGCCGAAGACAGGGGAAACACCGGGGAGCTGTTTTTT
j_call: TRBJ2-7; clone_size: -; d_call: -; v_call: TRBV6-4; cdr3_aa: CASSDRRGPYEQYF; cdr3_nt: TGTGCCAGCAGTGACAGGCGGGGTCCCTACGAGCAGTACTTC
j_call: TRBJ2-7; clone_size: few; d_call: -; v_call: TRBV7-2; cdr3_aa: CASSLEQGYEQYF; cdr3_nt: TGTGCCAGCAGCTTAGAACAGGGCTACGAGCAGTACTTC
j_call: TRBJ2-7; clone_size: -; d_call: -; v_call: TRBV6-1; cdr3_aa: CASRVHGYNEQYF; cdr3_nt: TGTGCCAGCAGAGTACATGGATACAATGAGCAGTACTTC
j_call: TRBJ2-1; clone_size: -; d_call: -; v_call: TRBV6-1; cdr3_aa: CASSERGTGRRAKDTQYF; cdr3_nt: TGTGCCAGCAGTGAACGCGGCACGGGGCGGAGGGCTAAAGATACGCAGTATTTC
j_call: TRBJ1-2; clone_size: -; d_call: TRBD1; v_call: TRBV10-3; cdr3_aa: CAIKGQGNYGYTF; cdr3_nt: TGTGCCATCAAGGGACAGGGGAACTATGGCTACACCTTC
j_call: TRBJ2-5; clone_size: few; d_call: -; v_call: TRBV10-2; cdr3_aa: CASSDRGLAGETQYF; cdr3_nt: TGCGCCAGCAGTGATAGAGGACTGGCGGGAGAGACCCAGTACTTC
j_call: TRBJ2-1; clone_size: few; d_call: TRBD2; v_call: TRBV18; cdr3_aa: CASSAKGTSGNNEQFF; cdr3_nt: TGTGCCAGCTCAGCCAAAGGAACTAGCGGGAACAATGAGCAGTTCTTC
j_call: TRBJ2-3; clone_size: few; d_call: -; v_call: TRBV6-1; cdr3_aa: CASRNTGLQETQYF; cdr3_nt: TGTGCCAGCAGAAACACCGGACTTCAAGAGACCCAGTACTTT
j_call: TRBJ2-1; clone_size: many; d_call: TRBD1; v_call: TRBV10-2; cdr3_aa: CASSDLATGKGEQFF; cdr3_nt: TGCGCCAGCAGTGACCTCGCGACAGGGAAGGGTGAGCAGTTCTTC
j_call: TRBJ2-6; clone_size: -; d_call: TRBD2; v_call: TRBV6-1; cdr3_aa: CASTGGGARPGAYVQNF; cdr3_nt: TGTGCCAGCACCGGGGGAGGGGCACGTCCTGGCGCCTACGTCCAGAACTTC
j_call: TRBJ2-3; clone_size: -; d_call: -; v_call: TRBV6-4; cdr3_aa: CASSDSRGAKDTQYF; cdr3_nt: TGTGCCAGCAGTGACTCCAGGGGAGCCAAAGACACTCAGTATTTT
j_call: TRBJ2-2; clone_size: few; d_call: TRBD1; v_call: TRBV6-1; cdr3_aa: CASRSPGQGAQASERPTGELFF; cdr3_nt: TGTGCCAGCAGGTCGCCGGGACAGGGGGCCCAGGCATCCGAAAGGCCCACCGGGGAGCTGTTTTTT